This TCR beta chain originates from a study of blood T cell repertoires in COVID-19 (dated by TCRdb to about 2020). Notes on the research overall: The collaborator samples originated in the United States, Italy and Spain and spanned the acute and convalescent phases of COVID-19. The material from the prospective study consisted of cDNA or gDNA derived from T cells, B-cell-depleted T cells, or PBMCs. Subjects who had been exposed to COVID-19, were actively infected with it, or had recovered from it provided the deeply sampled blood TCRbeta repertoires that made up the dataset. The repertoires were released in a freely available public database meant as a resource for research on the immune response to SARS-CoV-2. The samples were drawn from two sources: the first 160 participants of the ongoing ImmuneRACE study, and 1,254 subjects contributed by 6 global collaborators. Nearly every sample came with metadata listing a de-identified subject ID, COVID-19 status, age in years and sex. Where available, HLA class I and class II types were obtained from metadata supplied by the sample provider rather than from assay-based typing.

In Seattle, one collaborating source enrolled patients while the infection was active and tracked those patients longitudinally over the course of disease. Collaborating institutions collected whole blood in K2EDTA tubes following their own protocols. For TCRbeta analysis, collaborators shipped samples in one of three forms: frozen whole blood, isolated PBMCs, or DNA extracted from either of those sample types. Regarding this clone: Its antigen specificity is not known. The record has no base qualities; no much larger clone is one base away.

CDR3 length: 21 amino acids, cysteine to phenylalanine. Only the CDR3 portion is preserved as DNA: 63 bases, with reading frame beginning at the first base. V is trimmed back by 5 bases and J by 0 bases, and the junction contains 17 bases that no gene match accounts for. CDR1 and CDR2 (SGHTA, FQGTGA) derive from the germline V gene. TCRbeta CDR3 regions were amplified from genomic DNA using the immunoSEQ Assay, a bias-controlled multiplex PCR. The original pipeline was this. Nucleated cell counts per sample were estimated from amplification of reference gene primers within the assay. To quantify the absolute abundance of each unique TCRbeta CDR3 rearrangement, sequence reads were collapsed and filtered. For each sample, productive Simpson clonality was calculated as the square root of Simpson's diversity index over productive rearrangements. The clones in this table, taken by TCRdb from immuneACCESS, are in-frame only. Not every clone is retained; where verified, under half of the shortfall comes from an unresolved V gene, and the cause of the rest is unknown. That table supplies the V and J calls and clone size; D and trimming were determined from the DNA. Present in this sample are a few hundred thousand clones, about 93% of which were seen just once. The ten largest clones take up about 7% of the sample.

The paper's findings and limits, for the study overall: Clinical and demographic metadata were provided uncurated, with the amount varying by source and participant.

The receptor was derived from a woman in her twenties or thirties with COVID-19, enrolled during active disease. The rearranged chain carries TRBV7-3 and TRBJ2-1, with 12 bases in between that match TRBD2. The specimen was peripheral blood. The sequenced DNA: TGTGCCAGCAGCCTCCTCGTGCTAGCGGGAGGGGATGAGGACTCCTACAATGAGCAGTTCTTC. It translates as CASSLLVLAGGDEDSYNEQFF.